The clone carrying this T cell receptor (beta chain) has only one observation. Its antigen is not known. These data come from a study of T cell repertoires and HLA-DP antigens. On the study more broadly: Transduced HeLa cells presented HLA-DP to CD4+ T cells. The donors, ranging 18-to-29 to 60-to-69 years, included a couple of males and one female.

Study outcomes and limitations: Antigen presentation used HeLa cells, with total CD4+ cells responding.

The CDR3 consists of 19 residues. V dropped 2 bases and J dropped 4; count of bases not matched to a gene: 10. Untouched CD4+ T cells were bead-isolated at about 97.7% purity. Measured with immunoSEQ multiplex PCR; TCRdb has only the in-frame clones, and not every one. The sample records about 89,000 clones, around 86% being singletons. The sequencing sample was made of CD4+ T cells from PBMCs. V gene TRBV5-3 combines with J gene TRBJ2-1; the match to TRBD2 covers 15 bases. TRBV5-3 belongs to the ORF category, with a function that is uncertain. The TCR originated in a man aged 50 to 59 in good health and CMV-seronegative. Written as DNA, the CDR3 is TGTGCCAGAAGCTTAACGGGACTAGCGGGAGGTAATTATTACAATGAGCAGTTCTTC. It encodes CARSLTGLAGGNYYNEQFF.